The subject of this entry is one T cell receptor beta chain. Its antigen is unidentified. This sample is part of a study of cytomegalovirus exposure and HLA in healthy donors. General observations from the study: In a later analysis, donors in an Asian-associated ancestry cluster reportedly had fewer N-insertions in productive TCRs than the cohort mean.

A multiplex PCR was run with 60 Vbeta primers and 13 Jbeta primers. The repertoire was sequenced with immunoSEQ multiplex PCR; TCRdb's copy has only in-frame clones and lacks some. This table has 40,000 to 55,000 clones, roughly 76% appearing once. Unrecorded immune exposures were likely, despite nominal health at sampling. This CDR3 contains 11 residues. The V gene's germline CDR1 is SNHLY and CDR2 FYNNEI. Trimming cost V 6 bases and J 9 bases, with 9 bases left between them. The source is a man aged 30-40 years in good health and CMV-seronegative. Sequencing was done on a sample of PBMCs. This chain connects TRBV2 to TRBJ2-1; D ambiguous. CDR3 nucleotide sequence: TGTGCCAGCAGCGAGGTCTTTGAGCAGTTCTTC. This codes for CASSEVFEQFF.